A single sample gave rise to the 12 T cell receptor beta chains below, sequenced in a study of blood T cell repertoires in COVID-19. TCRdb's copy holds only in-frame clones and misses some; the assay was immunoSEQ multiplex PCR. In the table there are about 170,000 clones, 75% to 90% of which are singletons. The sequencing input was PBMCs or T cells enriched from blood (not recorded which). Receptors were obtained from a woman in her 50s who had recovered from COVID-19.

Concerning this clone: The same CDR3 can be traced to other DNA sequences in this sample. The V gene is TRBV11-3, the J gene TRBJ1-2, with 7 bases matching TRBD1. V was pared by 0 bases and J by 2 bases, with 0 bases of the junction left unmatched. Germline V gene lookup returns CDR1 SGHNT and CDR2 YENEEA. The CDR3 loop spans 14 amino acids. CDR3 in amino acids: CASSLETGNYGYTF. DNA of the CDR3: TGTGCCAGCAGCTTAGAGACAGGGAACTATGGCTACACCTTC.

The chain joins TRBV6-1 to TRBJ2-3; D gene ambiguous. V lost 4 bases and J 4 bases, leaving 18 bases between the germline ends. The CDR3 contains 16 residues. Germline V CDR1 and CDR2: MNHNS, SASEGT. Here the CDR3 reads CASSAGVTYAADTQYF. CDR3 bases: TGTGCCAGCAGTGCTGGTGTTACCTACGCGGCAGATACGCAGTATTTT.

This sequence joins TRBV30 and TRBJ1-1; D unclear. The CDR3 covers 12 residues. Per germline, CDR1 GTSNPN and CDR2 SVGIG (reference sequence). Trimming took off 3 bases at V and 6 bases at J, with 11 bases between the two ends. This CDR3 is CAWSLPDSEAFF. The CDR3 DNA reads TGTGCCTGGAGCCTTCCCGACTCTGAAGCTTTCTTT. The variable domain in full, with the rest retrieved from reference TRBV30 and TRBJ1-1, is SQTIHQWPATLVQPVGSPLSLECTVEGTSNPNLYWYRQAAGRGLQLLFYSVGIGQISSEVPQNLSASRPQDRQFILSSKKLLLSDSGFYLCAWSLPDSEAFFGQGTRLTVV.

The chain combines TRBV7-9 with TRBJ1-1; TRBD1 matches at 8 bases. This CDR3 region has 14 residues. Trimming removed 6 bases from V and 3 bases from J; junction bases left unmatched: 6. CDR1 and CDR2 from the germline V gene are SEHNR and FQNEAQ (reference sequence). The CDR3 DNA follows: TGTGCCAGCAGTGGACAGGGAGGCTACACTGAAGCTTTCTTT. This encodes CASSGQGGYTEAFF.

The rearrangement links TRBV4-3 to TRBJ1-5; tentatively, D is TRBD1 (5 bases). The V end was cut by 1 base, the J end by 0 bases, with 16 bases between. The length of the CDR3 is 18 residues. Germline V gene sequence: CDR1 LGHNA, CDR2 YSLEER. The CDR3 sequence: CASSQAFGGEDSNQPQHF. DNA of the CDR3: TGCGCCAGCAGCCAAGCTTTCGGGGGGGAGGATAGCAATCAGCCCCAGCATTTT.

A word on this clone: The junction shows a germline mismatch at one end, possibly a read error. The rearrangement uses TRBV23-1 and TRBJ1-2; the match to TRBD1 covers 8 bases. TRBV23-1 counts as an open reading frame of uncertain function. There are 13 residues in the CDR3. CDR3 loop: CASSQKPQGAEDF. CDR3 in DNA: TGCGCCAGCAGTCAAAAACCCCAGGGGGCGGAAGACTTC.

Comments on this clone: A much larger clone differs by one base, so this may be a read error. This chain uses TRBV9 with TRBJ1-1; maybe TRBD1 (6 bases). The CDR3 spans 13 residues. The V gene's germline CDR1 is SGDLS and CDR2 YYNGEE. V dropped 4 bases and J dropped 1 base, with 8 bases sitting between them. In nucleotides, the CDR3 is TGTGCCAGCAGCTTACAGGGGAACACTGAAGCTTTCTTT. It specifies CASSLQGNTEAFF.

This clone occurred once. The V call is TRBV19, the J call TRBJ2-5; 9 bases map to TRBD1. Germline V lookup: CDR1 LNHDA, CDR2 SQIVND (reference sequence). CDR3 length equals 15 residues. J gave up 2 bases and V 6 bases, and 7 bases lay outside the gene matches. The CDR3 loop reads CASRGTGTGQETQYF. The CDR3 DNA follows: TGTGCCAGTAGAGGCACCGGGACAGGGCAAGAGACCCAGTACTTC.

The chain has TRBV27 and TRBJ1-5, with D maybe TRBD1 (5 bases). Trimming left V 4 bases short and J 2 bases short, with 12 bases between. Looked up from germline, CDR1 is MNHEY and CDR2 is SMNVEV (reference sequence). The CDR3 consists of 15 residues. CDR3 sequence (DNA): TGTGCCAGCAGTTCCGGGGGTAGGGGCAATCAGCCCCAGCATTTT. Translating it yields CASSSGGRGNQPQHF.

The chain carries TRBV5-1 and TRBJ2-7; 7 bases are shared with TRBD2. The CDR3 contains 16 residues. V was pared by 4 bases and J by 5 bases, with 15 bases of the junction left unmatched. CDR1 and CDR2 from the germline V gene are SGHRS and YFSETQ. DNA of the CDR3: TGCGCCAGCAGCCCGGGGAGGGGCGTTCTATCGGACGAGCAGTACGTC. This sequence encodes CASSPGRGVLSDEQYV.

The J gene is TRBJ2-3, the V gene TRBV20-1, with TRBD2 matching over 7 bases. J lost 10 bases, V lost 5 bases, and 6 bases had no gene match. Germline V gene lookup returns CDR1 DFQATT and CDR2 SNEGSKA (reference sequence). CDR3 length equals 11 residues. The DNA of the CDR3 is TGCAGTGCTGCTTGGGGGGGGGCGCAGTATTTT. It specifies CSAAWGGAQYF.

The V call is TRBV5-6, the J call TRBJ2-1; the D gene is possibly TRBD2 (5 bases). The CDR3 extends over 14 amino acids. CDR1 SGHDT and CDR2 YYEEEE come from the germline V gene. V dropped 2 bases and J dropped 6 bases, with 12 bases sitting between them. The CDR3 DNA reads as TGTGCCAGCAGCTTTAACCGGGAAGGCAATGAGCAGTTCTTC. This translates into CASSFNREGNEQFF.